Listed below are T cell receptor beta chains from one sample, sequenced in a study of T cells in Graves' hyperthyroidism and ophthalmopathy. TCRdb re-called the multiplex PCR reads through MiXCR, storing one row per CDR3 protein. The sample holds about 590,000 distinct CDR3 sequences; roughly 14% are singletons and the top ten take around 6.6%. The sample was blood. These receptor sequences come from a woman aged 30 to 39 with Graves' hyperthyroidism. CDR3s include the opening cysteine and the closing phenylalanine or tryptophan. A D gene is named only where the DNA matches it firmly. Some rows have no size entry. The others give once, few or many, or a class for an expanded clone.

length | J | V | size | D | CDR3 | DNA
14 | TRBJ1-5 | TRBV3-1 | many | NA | CASSQDGGRQPQHF | TGTGCCAGCAGCCAAGATGGCGGCCGGCAGCCCCAGCATTTT
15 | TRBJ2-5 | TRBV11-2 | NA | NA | CASSQWVNSRETQYF | TGCGCCAGCAGCCAATGGGTGAACTCACGAGAGACCCAGTACTTC
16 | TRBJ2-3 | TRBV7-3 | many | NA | CASSLRRVGGTDTQYF | TGTGCCAGCAGCTTACGCAGGGTAGGAGGCACAGATACGCAGTATTTT
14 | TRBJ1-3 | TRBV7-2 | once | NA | CASSLTGVGNTIYF | TGTGCCAGCAGCTTGACGGGAGTTGGAAACACCATATATTTT
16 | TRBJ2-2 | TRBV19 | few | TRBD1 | CASRRRGQVNTGELFF | TGTGCCAGTAGACGGAGGGGACAGGTGAACACCGGGGAGCTGTTTTTT
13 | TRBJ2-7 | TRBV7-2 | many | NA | CASSLRRDYEQYF | TGTGCCAGCAGCCTCCGGAGGGACTACGAGCAGTACTTC
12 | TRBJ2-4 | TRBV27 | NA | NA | CASSPDGTIQYF | TGTGCCAGCAGTCCGGACGGTACCATTCAGTACTTC
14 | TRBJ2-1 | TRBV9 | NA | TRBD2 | CASSVLAGANEQFF | TGTGCCAGCAGCGTGCTAGCGGGAGCAAATGAGCAGTTCTTC
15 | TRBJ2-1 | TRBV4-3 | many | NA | CASSQGGKTYNEQFF | TGTGCCAGCAGCCAAGGCGGGAAAACCTACAATGAGCAGTTCTTC
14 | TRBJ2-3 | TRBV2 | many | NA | CASSGAGMTDTQYF | TGTGCCAGCAGTGGGGCAGGGATGACAGATACGCAGTATTTT
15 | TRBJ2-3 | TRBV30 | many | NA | CACQRTGRILDTQYF | TGTGCCTGCCAACGAACCGGACGGATACTCGATACGCAGTATTTT
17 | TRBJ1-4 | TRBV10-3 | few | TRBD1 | CATQTGAASATNEKLFF | TGTGCCACCCAGACAGGGGCCGCGAGTGCAACTAATGAAAAACTGTTTTTT
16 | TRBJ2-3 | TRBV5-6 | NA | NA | CASSLAVSRGTDTQYF | TGTGCCAGCAGCTTGGCCGTGTCAAGAGGCACAGATACGCAGTATTTT
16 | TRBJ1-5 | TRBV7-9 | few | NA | CASSPGTYPGNQPQHF | TGTGCCAGCAGCCCTGGGACCTACCCCGGCAATCAGCCCCAGCATTTT
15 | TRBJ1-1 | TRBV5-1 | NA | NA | CASSLDGGGATEAFF | TGCGCCAGCAGCCTGGACGGGGGGGGTGCCACTGAAGCTTTCTTT
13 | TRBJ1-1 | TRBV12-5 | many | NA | CASGLGELYEAFF | TGTGCTAGTGGTTTGGGGGAGTTATATGAAGCTTTCTTT
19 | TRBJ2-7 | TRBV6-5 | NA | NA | CASSYSRDLGNGPHYEQYF | TGTGCCAGCAGTTACTCGCGGGACCTAGGGAATGGGCCGCATTACGAGCAGTACTTC
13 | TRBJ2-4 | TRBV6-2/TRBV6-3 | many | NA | CASSYGGGNIQYF | TGTGCCAGCAGTTACGGGGGAGGAAACATTCAGTACTTC
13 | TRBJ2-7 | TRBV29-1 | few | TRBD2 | CSGGLREGYEQYF | TGCAGCGGCGGGTTGCGGGAGGGATACGAGCAGTACTTC
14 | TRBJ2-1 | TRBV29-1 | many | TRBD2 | CSERGGVIVHEQFF | TGCAGCGAACGGGGGGGAGTAATTGTCCATGAGCAGTTCTTC
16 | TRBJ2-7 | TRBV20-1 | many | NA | CSARDGSGTLVGEQYF | TGCAGTGCTAGAGACGGGTCCGGGACGCTGGTCGGCGAGCAGTACTTC
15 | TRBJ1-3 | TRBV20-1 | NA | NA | CSARDSRSDGNTIYF | TGCAGTGCTAGGGACAGTCGAAGCGATGGAAACACCATATATTTT
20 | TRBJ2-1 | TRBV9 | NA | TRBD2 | CASSVGTGTSGIRDTGEQFF | TGTGCCAGCAGCGTAGGAACCGGGACTAGCGGGATTAGAGATACTGGTGAGCAGTTCTTC
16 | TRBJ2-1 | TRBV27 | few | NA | CASRSRPESSYNEQFF | TGTGCCAGCAGATCCCGACCGGAAAGCTCCTACAATGAGCAGTTCTTC
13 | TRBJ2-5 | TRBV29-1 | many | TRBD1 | CSVEGQGKETQYF | TGCAGCGTTGAAGGACAGGGAAAAGAGACCCAGTACTTC
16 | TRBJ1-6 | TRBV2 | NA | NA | CASSPTGIFNNSPLHF | TGTGCCAGCAGTCCGACCGGGATCTTCAATAATTCACCCCTCCACTTT
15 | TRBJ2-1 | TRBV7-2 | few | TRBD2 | CASSGMGTSGSEQFF | TGTGCCAGCAGCGGAATGGGGACTAGCGGGAGTGAGCAGTTCTTC
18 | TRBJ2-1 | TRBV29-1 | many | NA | CSVEYPPKGSSIYNEQFF | TGCAGCGTTGAATACCCCCCAAAAGGGAGTTCGATCTACAATGAGCAGTTCTTC
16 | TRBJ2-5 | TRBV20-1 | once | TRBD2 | CSARTAREGRQETQYF | TGCAGTGCTAGAACCGCCCGGGAGGGCCGGCAAGAGACCCAGTACTTC
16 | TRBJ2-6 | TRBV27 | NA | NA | CASGFWRQAGANVLTF | TGTGCCAGCGGTTTTTGGAGACAGGCTGGGGCCAACGTCCTGACTTTC
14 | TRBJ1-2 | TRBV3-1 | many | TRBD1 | CASSQVQGAGGYTF | TGTGCCAGCAGCCAAGTACAGGGGGCCGGTGGCTACACCTTC
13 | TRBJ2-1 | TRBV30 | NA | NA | CAWSPRTDNEQFF | TGTGCCTGGAGTCCACGGACAGACAATGAGCAGTTCTTC
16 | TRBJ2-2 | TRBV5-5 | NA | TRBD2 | CASSLAAREDTGELFF | TGTGCCAGCAGCTTGGCGGCGCGGGAGGATACCGGGGAGCTGTTTTTT
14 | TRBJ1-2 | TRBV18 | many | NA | CASSPTADPYGYTF | TGTGCCAGCTCACCAACAGCAGATCCCTATGGCTACACCTTC
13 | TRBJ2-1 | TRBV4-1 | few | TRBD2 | CASGGAGVNEQFF | TGCGCCTCGGGGGGGGCGGGGGTGAATGAGCAGTTCTTC
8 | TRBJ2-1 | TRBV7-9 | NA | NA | CASSPQFF | TGTGCCAGCAGCCCCCAGTTCTTC
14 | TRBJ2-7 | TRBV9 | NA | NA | CASSPSTAHTEQYF | TGTGCCAGCAGCCCTTCGACAGCTCACACCGAGCAGTACTTC
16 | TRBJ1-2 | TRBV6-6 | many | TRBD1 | CASSYNIPGQGNGYTF | TGTGCCAGCAGTTACAACATCCCGGGACAGGGGAACGGCTACACCTTC
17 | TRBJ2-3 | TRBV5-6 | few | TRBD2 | CASSYMQRLAGTDTQYF | TGTGCCAGCAGCTATATGCAAAGACTAGCGGGAACCGATACGCAGTATTTT
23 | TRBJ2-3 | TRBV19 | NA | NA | CASSIRWQGPRYPAGTSTDTQYF | TGTGCCAGTAGCATTCGGTGGCAGGGACCTCGCTACCCCGCGGGTACTAGCACAGATACGCAGTATTTT
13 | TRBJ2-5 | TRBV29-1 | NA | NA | CSGRPGPHETQYF | TGCAGCGGCAGACCGGGACCCCATGAGACCCAGTACTTC
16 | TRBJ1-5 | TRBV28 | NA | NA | CASIHQVRAGNQPQHF | TGTGCCAGCATCCACCAAGTCCGGGCAGGCAATCAGCCCCAGCATTTT
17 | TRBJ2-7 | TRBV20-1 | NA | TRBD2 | CSAQSGTYLTRAYEQYF | TGCAGTGCCCAGAGCGGGACCTACTTAACCAGGGCCTACGAGCAGTACTTC
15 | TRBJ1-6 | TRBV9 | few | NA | CASSVVQGNNSPLHF | TGTGCCAGCAGCGTAGTTCAGGGGAATAATTCACCCCTCCACTTT
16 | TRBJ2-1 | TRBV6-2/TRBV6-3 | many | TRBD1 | CASSTQTGQGVNEQFF | TGTGCCAGCAGTACCCAGACAGGCCAGGGGGTCAATGAGCAGTTCTTC
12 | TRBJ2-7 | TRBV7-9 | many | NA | CASSLGVLEQYF | TGTGCCAGCAGCTTAGGGGTATTGGAGCAGTACTTC
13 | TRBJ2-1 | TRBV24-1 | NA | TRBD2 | CATSDLTSGEWFF | TGTGCCACCAGTGATTTGACTAGCGGGGAGTGGTTCTTC
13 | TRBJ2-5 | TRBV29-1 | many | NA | CSVDRDNQETQYF | TGCAGCGTAGACCGGGACAACCAAGAGACCCAGTACTTC
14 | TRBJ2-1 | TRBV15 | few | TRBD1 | CATSRGQGFNEQFF | TGTGCCACCAGCAGGGGACAGGGTTTCAATGAGCAGTTCTTC
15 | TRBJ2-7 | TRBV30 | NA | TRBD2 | CAWNRLAGGSYEQYF | TGTGCCTGGAACCGGCTAGCGGGAGGTTCCTACGAGCAGTACTTC
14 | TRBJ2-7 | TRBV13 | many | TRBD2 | CASSLGLADYEQYF | TGTGCCAGCAGCTTAGGACTAGCGGACTACGAGCAGTACTTC
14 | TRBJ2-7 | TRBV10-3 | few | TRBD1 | CAISESQGAAEQYF | TGTGCCATCAGTGAGTCTCAGGGGGCTGCCGAGCAGTACTTC
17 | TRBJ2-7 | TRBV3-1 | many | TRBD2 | CASSQDRWTSGIHEQYF | TGTGCCAGCAGCCAAGATCGGTGGACTAGCGGGATCCACGAGCAGTACTTC
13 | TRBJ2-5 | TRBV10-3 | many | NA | CAIRQEFQETQYF | TGTGCCATCAGGCAGGAGTTCCAAGAGACCCAGTACTTC
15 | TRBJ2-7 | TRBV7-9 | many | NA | CASSPKEGSSYEQYF | TGTGCCAGCAGCCCAAAGGAGGGGAGCTCCTACGAGCAGTACTTC
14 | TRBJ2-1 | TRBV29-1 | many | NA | CSVEGIWPGNEQFF | TGCAGCGTTGAAGGTATTTGGCCGGGCAATGAGCAGTTCTTC
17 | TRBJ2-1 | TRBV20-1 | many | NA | CSARDWARGSSYNEQFF | TGCAGTGCTAGAGATTGGGCGAGGGGCAGCTCCTACAATGAGCAGTTCTTC